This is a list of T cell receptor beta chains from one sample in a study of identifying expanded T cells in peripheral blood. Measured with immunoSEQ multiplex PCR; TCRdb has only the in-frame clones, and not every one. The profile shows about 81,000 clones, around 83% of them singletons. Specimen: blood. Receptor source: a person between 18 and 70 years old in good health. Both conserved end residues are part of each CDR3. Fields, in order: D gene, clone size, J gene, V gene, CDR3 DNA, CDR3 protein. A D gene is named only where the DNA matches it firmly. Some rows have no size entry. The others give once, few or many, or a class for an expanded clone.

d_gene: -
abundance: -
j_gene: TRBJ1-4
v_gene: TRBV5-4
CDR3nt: TGTGCCAGCAGCACAGGGATGACTAATGAAAAACTGTTTTTT
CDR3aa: CASSTGMTNEKLFF

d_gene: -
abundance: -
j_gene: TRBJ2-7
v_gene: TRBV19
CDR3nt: TGTGCCAGTAGTAGGGAGGGGGGCTACGACGAGCAGTACTTC
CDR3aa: CASSREGGYDEQYF

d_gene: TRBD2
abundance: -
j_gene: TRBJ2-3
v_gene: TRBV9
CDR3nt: TGTGCCAGCAGCTCGGGACTAACAGATACGCAGTATTTT
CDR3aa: CASSSGLTDTQYF

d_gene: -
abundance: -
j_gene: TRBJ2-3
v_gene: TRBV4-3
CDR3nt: TGCGCCAGCAGCCAAGATGCGCAGAAACGCACAGATACGCAGTATTTT
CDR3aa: CASSQDAQKRTDTQYF

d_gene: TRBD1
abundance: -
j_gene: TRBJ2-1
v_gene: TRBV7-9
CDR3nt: TGTGCCAGCAGCCCCGGTTGGACAGGGGGAAACAATGAGCAGTTCTTC
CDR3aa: CASSPGWTGGNNEQFF

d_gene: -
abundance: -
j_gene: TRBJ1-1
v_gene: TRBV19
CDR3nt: TGTGCCAGTAGTATAGATCGACAGGTGGAGGCTTTCTTT
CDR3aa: CASSIDRQVEAFF

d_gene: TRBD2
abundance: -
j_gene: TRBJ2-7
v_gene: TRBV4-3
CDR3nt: TGCGCCAGCAGCCAAGATACTAGCGGGACTACCGAGCAGTACTTC
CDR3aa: CASSQDTSGTTEQYF

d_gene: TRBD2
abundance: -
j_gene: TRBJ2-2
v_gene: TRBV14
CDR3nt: TGTGCCAGCAGCCAAGGCGCGGGGACTAGCTGGAACACCGGGGAGCTGTTTTTT
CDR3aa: CASSQGAGTSWNTGELFF

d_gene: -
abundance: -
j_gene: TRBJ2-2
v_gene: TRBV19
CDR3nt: TGTGCCAGTAGTATATGGGAGACCGGGGAGCTGTTTTTT
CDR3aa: CASSIWETGELFF

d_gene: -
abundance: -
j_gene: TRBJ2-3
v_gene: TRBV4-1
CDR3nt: TGCGCCAGCAGCCTCACGGCAGGGTGGAGCACAGATACGCAGTATTTT
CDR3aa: CASSLTAGWSTDTQYF

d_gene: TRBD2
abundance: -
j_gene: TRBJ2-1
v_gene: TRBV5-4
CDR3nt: TGTGCCAGCAGCTCCAATAGCGGGAGCTCCTACAATGAGCAGTTCTTC
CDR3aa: CASSSNSGSSYNEQFF

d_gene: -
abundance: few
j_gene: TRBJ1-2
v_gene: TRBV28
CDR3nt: TGTGCCAGCAGTTCCCAATCTCCCCGACGGACTAACTATGGCTACACCTTC
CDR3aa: CASSSQSPRRTNYGYTF

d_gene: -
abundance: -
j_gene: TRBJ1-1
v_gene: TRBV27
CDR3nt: TGTGCCAGCAGTCCCTTAAGTCCACGGGGCACTGAAGCTTTCTTT
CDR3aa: CASSPLSPRGTEAFF

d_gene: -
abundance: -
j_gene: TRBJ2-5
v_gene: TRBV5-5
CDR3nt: TGTGCCAGCAGCTGGGGGTCCGGGACAGCGGGGAAGACCCAGTACTTC
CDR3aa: CASSWGSGTAGKTQYF